Sequencing of this T cell receptor beta chain was carried out in a study of T cells in tuberculosis. This clone was counted a single time. Its antigen is undetermined. Time point reported: new active TB diagnosis, blood taken before or within 7 days of starting treatment. Patients were newly diagnosed, HIV-seronegative, and aged 18 or older. The protocol was immunoSEQ multiplex PCR, while the TCRdb copy is restricted to in-frame clones and leaves out a portion. The table has tens of thousands of clones, roughly 96% seen once. The study, taken as a whole, reports: Active tuberculosis TCR-alpha repertoires lay closer to GMM-specific TCRs than IGRA-negative controls, suggesting clonal expansion. Active tuberculosis patients had shorter CDR3-alpha; the beta difference was nonsignificant.

This CDR3 comprises 15 residues. With 3 bases removed from V and 0 bases from J, the gap between germline ends came to 12 bases. Germline lookup yields CDR1 SGDLS and CDR2 YYNGEE. The material sequenced was PBMCs, taken at tuberculosis diagnosis. The chain couples TRBV9 to TRBJ1-2; D uncertain. This TCR derives from an adult with tuberculosis. The CDR3 DNA is TGTGCCAGCAGCGCTATATCGACTGCTAACTATGGCTACACCTTC. It specifies CASSAISTANYGYTF.